This section outlines one T cell receptor (beta chain) sequence together with its context. Its specificity is not known. J gave up 4 bases and V 3 bases, and 4 bases lay outside the gene matches. The germline V gene encodes CDR1 SGDLS and CDR2 YYNGEE. CDR3 size: 14 residues. This specimen comes from a study of identical twins. A universal primer site was incorporated via template switching, and the cDNA contained unique molecular identifiers. Each CDR3 protein is one row after TCRdb ran MiXCR on the 5' RACE reads. The sample lists 700,000 or so distinct CDR3 sequences, over 8.5% seen once, with 0.75% to 1% in the top ten. Study results and caveats: Insertions were reduced in abundant cord blood beta clonotypes but not in memory repertoires. These conclusions were based on statistical analysis (cross-sectional, not following the same donors). Beta out-of-frame sequences showed weaker excess twin sharing.

These data were also reused for a study on yellow fever vaccine responses in identical twins.

This chain links TRBV9 with TRBJ2-1, with TRBD2 matching over 7 bases. This TCR was sampled from a woman aged 18-29 years in good health. Sequenced sample: PBMCs. DNA for the CDR3: TGTGCCAGCAGCGACCCCGGGGGGTACAATGAGCAGTTCTTC. Translating it yields CASSDPGGYNEQFF.